The next 30 T cell receptor beta chains were all read from a single sample in a study of blood T cell repertoires in COVID-19 (dated by TCRdb to 2020 to 2022). The library was made by the immunoSEQ multiplex PCR assay. Sourced from immuneACCESS, this table was stored by TCRdb with only in-frame sequences that have V and J called. A share of the clones is absent; for the studies checked, an unresolved V gene accounts for under half, and the remainder has no known explanation. Counted in this sample were some 120,000 clones; more than 85% of them appeared once. Of the sample, about a fifth is held by the ten largest clones. Sequencing was carried out using peripheral blood. These receptors came from a human donor with acute or convalescent COVID-19. The donor label of this sample is uncertain.

The gene calls are TRBV5-6 and TRBJ2-7; D may be TRBD1 (5 bases). This CDR3 is built from 13 residues. Germline values: CDR1 SGHDT, CDR2 YYEEEE. V was trimmed by 0 bases and J by 1 base, leaving 5 bases between them. CDR3 region: CASSLGQSYEQYF. CDR3 nucleotide sequence: TGTGCCAGCAGCTTGGGACAGTCCTACGAGCAGTACTTC. The whole variable domain, remainder taken from reference TRBV5-6 and TRBJ2-7, is DAGVTQSPTHLIKTRGQQVTLRCSPKSGHDTVSWYQQALGQGPQFIFQYYEEEERQRGNFPDRFSGHQFPNYSSELNVNALLLGDSALYLCASSLGQSYEQYFGPGTRLTVT.

The chain uses TRBV12-5 and TRBJ1-2; 8 bases align to TRBD1. V shed 6 bases and J 0 bases; nucleotides not matched to a gene: 3. The germline V gene has CDR1 LGHNT and CDR2 FRNRAP. The CDR3 is made up of 14 amino acids. The CDR3, as DNA: TGTGCTAGTGGGACAGGGGTGGCTAACTATGGCTACACCTTC. This encodes CASGTGVANYGYTF.

CDR3 nucleotide sequence: TGTGCCAGCAGTTTATCGGGGCAGATCTATAATTCACCCCTCCACTTT. Protein product: CASSLSGQIYNSPLHF. The chain carries TRBV27 and TRBJ1-6; maybe TRBD1 (5 bases). This CDR3 spans 16 amino acids. V was shortened by 0 bases and J by 3 bases, with 9 bases between the two germline ends. Looked up from germline, CDR1 is MNHEY and CDR2 is SMNVEV (reference sequence).

The V call is TRBV13, the J call TRBJ2-1; D perhaps matches TRBD2 (5 bases). The CDR3 spans 16 residues. The ends were cut back, 2 bases at V and 3 bases at J, with 14 bases in the middle. The germline V gene encodes CDR1 PRHDT and CDR2 FYEKMQ (reference sequence). The CDR3 protein is CASSLYLAADYNEQFF. The CDR3 DNA reads TGTGCCAGCAGCTTATACCTAGCCGCCGACTACAATGAGCAGTTCTTC.

The genes are TRBV4-1 and TRBJ2-5; D not resolved. The CDR3 has 15 residues. Looked up from germline, CDR1 is MGHRA and CDR2 is YSYEKL. V gave up 4 bases and J gave up 0 bases, with 12 bases separating them. The CDR3 sequence is CASSPTPANQETQYF. As DNA, the CDR3 is TGCGCCAGCAGCCCCACCCCCGCTAACCAAGAGACCCAGTACTTC.

This sequence joins TRBV6-5 and TRBJ2-7; TRBD2 is a possible D gene (5 bases). Trimming removed 2 bases at V and 5 bases at J, with 13 bases between. CDR3 length equals 14 residues. Germline CDR1 MNHEY, CDR2 SVGAGI. CDR3 nucleotides: TGTGCCAGCAGTTACGCTTCGGGAACTGACGAGCAGTACTTC. It yields the protein CASSYASGTDEQYF.

This clone occurred a few times. The V call is TRBV3-1 (or the pseudogene TRBV3-2), the J call TRBJ2-2, with a tentative D call TRBD2 (6 bases). The CDR3 extends over 14 amino acids. The V gene lost 11 bases and the J gene lost 5 bases, with 18 bases spanning the gap. Germline values: CDR1 LGHDT, CDR2 YNNKEL (reference sequence). The CDR3 coding sequence is TGTGCCGCGTCGGGTAGCGGTAAAACCGGGGAGCTGTTTTTT. It codes for CAASGSGKTGELFF.

V is TRBV10-3 and J is TRBJ1-2; D may be TRBD1 (6 bases). The germline V and J ends were trimmed by 4 bases and 3 bases, with 15 bases remaining between them. In germline, CDR1 is ENHRY, CDR2 SYGVKD. CDR3 length equals 15 residues. The CDR3 reads CAISGNRVVDYGYTF. CDR3 nucleotide sequence: TGTGCCATCAGTGGAAACAGGGTGGTGGACTATGGCTACACCTTC.

V is TRBV27 and J is TRBJ2-2; D uncertain. With 0 bases removed from V and 4 bases from J, the gap between germline ends came to 9 bases. The V gene's germline CDR1 is MNHEY and CDR2 SMNVEV (reference sequence). This CDR3 is 15 amino acids long. The CDR3 nucleotides read TGTGCCAGCAGTTTATCCCTCCGGTCCACCGGGGAGCTGTTTTTT. Translating gives CASSLSLRSTGELFF.

This chain joins TRBV18 and TRBJ2-7, with D perhaps TRBD2 (5 bases). CDR1 is KGHSH, CDR2 LQKENI, per germline. V was trimmed by 2 bases and J by 0 bases, leaving 17 bases between them. The CDR3 sequence is 17 residues long. The CDR3 sequence is CASSPFVSGLGSYEQYF. The CDR3 DNA follows: TGTGCCAGCTCACCATTTGTAAGCGGTTTAGGCTCCTACGAGCAGTACTTC.

The V and J genes are TRBV28 and TRBJ2-3; the D gene is possibly TRBD1 (5 bases). This CDR3 is 12 amino acids long. CDR1 and CDR2 from the germline V gene are MDHEN and SYDVKM. V lost 8 bases, J lost 1 base, and 7 bases lay in between. In nucleotides, the CDR3 is TGTGCCAGCGGGGCAGGCACAGATACGCAGTATTTT. Translation gives CASGAGTDTQYF.

The rearrangement uses TRBV19 and TRBJ1-4, with unresolved D. V lost 8 bases and J lost 0, with 13 bases in between. CDR3 length equals 15 residues. Germline-derived CDR1 and CDR2 are LNHDA and SQIVND (reference sequence). The CDR3 DNA reads as TGTGCCAGTTCCTCTCTTAGTGCAACTAATGAAAAACTGTTTTTT. Amino acids: CASSSLSATNEKLFF.

The chain is built from TRBV7-9 and TRBJ2-3; 9 bases align to TRBD1. CDR1 and CDR2 (germline): SEHNR, FQNEAQ (reference sequence). The CDR3 runs 14 residues. Trimming took 4 bases from V and 4 from J; bases not matched to a gene: 3. As DNA, the CDR3 is TGTGCCAGCAGCTCACAGGGGGCCGCAGATACGCAGTATTTT. The encoded protein is CASSSQGAADTQYF.

CDR3 amino acids: CASSLRGGSGNEQFF. In DNA form, the CDR3 reads TGTGCCAGCAGCTTACGTGGGGGGTCGGGGAATGAGCAGTTCTTC. J is TRBJ2-1 and V is TRBV7-8; TRBD2 is a possible D gene (6 bases). The CDR3 has 15 amino acids. Trimming took 2 bases from V and 7 from J, leaving 15 bases between them. The germline CDR1 and CDR2 sequences are SGHVS and FQNEAQ.

V and J are TRBV7-9 and TRBJ1-4, with D possibly TRBD1 on 5 matching bases. The length of the CDR3 is 13 residues. Germline values: CDR1 SEHNR, CDR2 FQNEAQ (reference sequence). V was cut by 5 bases and J by 11 bases, with 15 bases left in between. The CDR3 protein is CASSPYGTDKLFF. Here the CDR3 DNA reads TGTGCCAGCAGCCCGTACGGGACTGATAAACTGTTTTTT.

This clone was seen only once. This chain uses TRBV6-2 or TRBV6-3 with TRBJ1-4; the D gene is possibly TRBD1 (5 bases). V was trimmed by 6 bases and J by 7 bases, leaving 21 bases between them. The germline V gene has CDR1 MNHEY and CDR2 SVGEGT. The CDR3 has 16 residues. CDR3 region: CASSQLGAAGFEKLFF. CDR3 nucleotides: TGTGCCAGCAGCCAACTTGGGGCGGCGGGATTTGAAAAACTGTTTTTT.

The rearrangement uses TRBV2 and TRBJ2-3, with 9 bases matching TRBD2. Germline assignment: CDR1 SNHLY and CDR2 FYNNEI. Trimming at V came to 5 bases and at J to 6 bases, leaving 15 bases not matched to a gene. The CDR3 is made up of 17 amino acids. DNA for the CDR3: TGTGCCAGCAGTACCATTCCGAAGGCTAGCGGGACGGATACGCAGTATTTT. Encoded protein: CASSTIPKASGTDTQYF. Full variable domain (rest looked up from reference TRBV2 and TRBJ2-3): EPEVTQTPSHQVTQMGQEVILRCVPISNHLYFYWYRQILGQKVEFLVSFYNNEISEKSEIFDDQFSVERPDGSNFTLKIRSTKLEDSAMYFCASSTIPKASGTDTQYFGPGTRLTVL.

This clone has just a few counts. V gene TRBV6-5 combines with J gene TRBJ2-7; TRBD1 matches at 8 bases. Germline trimming cut 5 bases from V and 7 bases from J; bases unmatched to any gene: 10. CDR1 and CDR2 from the germline V gene are MNHEY and SVGAGI. The CDR3 consists of 14 residues. This chain's CDR3 is CASSHGDRSGEQYF. CDR3 nucleotide sequence: TGTGCCAGCAGTCATGGGGACAGGTCCGGGGAGCAGTACTTC.

About this clone: Different DNA sequences within this sample yield the same CDR3. The gene calls are TRBV19 and TRBJ1-2; 9 bases map to TRBD1. The CDR3 has 13 residues. V lost 5 bases, J lost 4 bases, and 2 bases stayed unmatched. The germline gives CDR1 LNHDA, CDR2 SQIVND (reference sequence). CDR3 sequence (DNA): TGTGCCAGTAGTCCGACAGGGGGCTATGGCTACACCTTC. It is translated as CASSPTGGYGYTF.

The chain uses TRBV9 and TRBJ2-2; a weak D match, TRBD1 (5 bases). Germline V gene sequence: CDR1 SGDLS, CDR2 YYNGEE. The V gene lost 1 base and the J gene lost 4 bases, with 11 bases spanning the gap. The CDR3 is 15 residues long. The CDR3 is CASSVSGRGTGELFF. DNA of the CDR3: TGTGCCAGCAGCGTATCGGGTAGGGGCACCGGGGAGCTGTTTTTT.

The rearrangement joins TRBV30 to TRBJ1-5; weak D call: TRBD1 (6 bases). This CDR3 contains 13 residues. The germline gives CDR1 GTSNPN, CDR2 SVGIG (reference sequence). The V gene lost 2 bases and the J gene lost 5 bases, with 10 bases spanning the gap. In nucleotides, the CDR3 is TGTGCCTGGAGTTTGGCAGGGGATCAGCCCCAGCATTTT. It specifies CAWSLAGDQPQHF.

This chain links TRBV10-3 with TRBJ1-2; D is ambiguous. The V end lost 5 bases, the J end lost 6 bases, and 16 bases lay between the germline ends. Germline lookup yields CDR1 ENHRY and CDR2 SYGVKD. CDR3 length: 14 residues. The CDR3 nucleotides are TGTGCCATCAGTAAAACCGAGCAGGCGAATGGCTACACCTTC. This translates into CAISKTEQANGYTF.

This clone was seen a handful of times. The J gene is TRBJ1-4, the V gene TRBV12-3 or TRBV12-4, with 8 bases aligning to TRBD1. CDR3 size: 13 residues. V trimming: 5 bases; J trimming: 5 bases; junction bases outside the gene matches: 1. This CDR3 is CASSRTGNEKLFF. In nucleotides, the CDR3 is TGTGCCAGCAGTCGGACAGGGAATGAAAAACTGTTTTTT.

The gene calls are TRBV9 and TRBJ1-6; tentative D call: TRBD1 (6 bases). The V end was cut by 1 base, the J end by 6 bases, with 14 bases between. This CDR3 has 16 residues. Germline V gene sequence: CDR1 SGDLS, CDR2 YYNGEE. CDR3 loop: CASSVSTDRTNSPLHF. Here the CDR3 DNA reads TGTGCCAGCAGCGTATCCACAGACAGGACTAATTCACCCCTCCACTTT.

The rearrangement joins TRBV7-8 to TRBJ2-7; D call uncertain. V was cut by 2 bases and J by 0 bases, with 8 bases left in between. Germline V lookup: CDR1 SGHVS, CDR2 FQNEAQ. The CDR3 has 14 amino acids. CDR3 loop: CASSLTRSSYEQYF. The CDR3 DNA sequence: TGTGCCAGCAGCTTAACGCGGAGCTCCTACGAGCAGTACTTC. Full variable domain (remainder filled in from reference TRBV7-8 and TRBJ2-7): GAGVSQSPRYKVAKRGQDVALRCDPISGHVSLFWYQQALGQGPEFLTYFQNEAQLDKSGLPSDRFFAERPEGSVSTLKIQRTQQEDSAVYLCASSLTRSSYEQYFGPGTRLTVT.

The V and J genes are TRBV5-6 and TRBJ1-1; TRBD1 aligns across 9 bases. The length of the CDR3 is 16 residues. Losses at the gene ends were 4 bases for V and 5 bases for J; bases not matched to a gene: 12. Per the germline V gene, CDR1 is SGHDT and CDR2 is YYEEEE. For the CDR3, the DNA is TGTGCCAGCAGCGGACAACAGGGGGCGCAAAGGACTGAAGCTTTCTTT. It yields the protein CASSGQQGAQRTEAFF.

V gene TRBV6-2 or TRBV6-3 combines with J gene TRBJ1-6; TRBD1 might be the D (5 bases). Germline V lookup: CDR1 MNHEY, CDR2 SVGEGT. The V end was cut by 6 bases, the J end by 6 bases, with 15 bases between. This CDR3 is built from 15 residues. CDR3 sequence reads: CASSYGRGFNSPLHF. Here the CDR3 DNA reads TGTGCCAGCAGCTATGGACGGGGGTTTAATTCACCCCTCCACTTT.

V usage is TRBV10-3 and J usage is TRBJ2-7, with a weak D call TRBD1 (6 bases). Germline values: CDR1 ENHRY, CDR2 SYGVKD. The CDR3 runs to 15 residues. Trimming removed 3 bases from V and 0 bases from J, with 12 bases in between. CDR3: CAISETGSSSYEQYF. As DNA, the CDR3 is TGTGCCATCAGTGAAACAGGGTCGAGCTCCTACGAGCAGTACTTC.

The J gene is TRBJ2-2, the V gene TRBV4-1, with TRBD1 identical over 7 bases. This CDR3 is 17 amino acids long. From germline, CDR1 is MGHRA and CDR2 YSYEKL. Germline trimming cut 1 base from V and 8 bases from J; bases unmatched to any gene: 13. The CDR3 here is CASSQGGAGPRGGELFF. The CDR3 DNA reads as TGCGCCAGCAGCCAAGGAGGCGCGGGCCCCAGGGGGGGGGAGCTGTTTTTT.

The count of this clone is one. The J gene is TRBJ1-5, the V gene TRBV27, with 9 bases aligning to TRBD1. V shed 7 bases and J 3 bases; nucleotides not matched to a gene: 7. Germline V CDR1 and CDR2: MNHEY, SMNVEV (reference sequence). The CDR3 spans 15 residues. The CDR3 DNA follows: TGTGCCAGCAAGCCGGGACAGGGACTCAATCAGCCCCAGCATTTT. As protein: CASKPGQGLNQPQHF.